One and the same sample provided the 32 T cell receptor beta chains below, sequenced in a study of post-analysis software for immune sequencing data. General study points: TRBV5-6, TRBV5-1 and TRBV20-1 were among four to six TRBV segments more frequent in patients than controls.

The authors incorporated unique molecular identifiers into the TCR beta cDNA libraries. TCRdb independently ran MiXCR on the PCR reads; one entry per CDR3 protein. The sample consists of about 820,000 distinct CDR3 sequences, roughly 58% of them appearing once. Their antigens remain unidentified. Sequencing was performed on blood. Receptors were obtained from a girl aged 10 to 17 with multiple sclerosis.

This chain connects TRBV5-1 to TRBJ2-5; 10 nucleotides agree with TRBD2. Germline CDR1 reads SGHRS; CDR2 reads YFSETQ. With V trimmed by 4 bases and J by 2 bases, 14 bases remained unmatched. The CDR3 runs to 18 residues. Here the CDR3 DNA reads TGCGCCAGCAGCGCTAGGACTAGCGGACCTGGGGGACAAGAGACCCAGTACTTC. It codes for CASSARTSGPGGQETQYF.

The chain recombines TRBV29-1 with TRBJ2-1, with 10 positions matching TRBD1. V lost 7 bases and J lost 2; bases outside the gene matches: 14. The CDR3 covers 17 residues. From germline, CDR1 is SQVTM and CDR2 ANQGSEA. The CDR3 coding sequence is TGCAGCGCCATCCGGGACAGGGGATTCAAGCCCTACAATGAGCAGTTCTTC. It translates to CSAIRDRGFKPYNEQFF.

The CDR3 DNA follows: TGCAGTGCTAGGAGGACTCCTCCTTACCAAGAGACCCAGTACTTC. Residues: CSARRTPPYQETQYF. The chain recombines TRBV20-1 with TRBJ2-5; weak D call: TRBD2 (5 bases). The V end lost 3 bases, the J end lost 0 bases, and 14 bases lay between the germline ends. Germline-derived CDR1 and CDR2 are DFQATT and SNEGSKA (reference sequence). The CDR3 has 15 residues.

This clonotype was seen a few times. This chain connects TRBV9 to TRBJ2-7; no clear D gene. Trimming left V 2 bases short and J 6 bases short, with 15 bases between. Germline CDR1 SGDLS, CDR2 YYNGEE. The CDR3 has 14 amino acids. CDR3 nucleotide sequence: TGTGCCAGCAGCGTCTTACAGAGCCCCAGCGAGCAGTACTTC. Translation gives CASSVLQSPSEQYF.

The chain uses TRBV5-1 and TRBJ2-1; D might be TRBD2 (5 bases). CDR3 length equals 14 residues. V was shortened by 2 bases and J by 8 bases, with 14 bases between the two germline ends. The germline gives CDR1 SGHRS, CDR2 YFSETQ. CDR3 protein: CASSLGRRMDEQFF. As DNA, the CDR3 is TGCGCCAGCAGCTTAGGTAGGAGGATGGATGAGCAGTTCTTC.

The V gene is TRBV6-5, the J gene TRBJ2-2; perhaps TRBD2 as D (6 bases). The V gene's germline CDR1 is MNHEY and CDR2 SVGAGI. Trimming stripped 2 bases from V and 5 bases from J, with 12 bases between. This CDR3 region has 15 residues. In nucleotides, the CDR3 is TGTGCCAGCAGTTACGTCAGGGCGGGAACCGGGGAGCTGTTTTTT. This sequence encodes CASSYVRAGTGELFF.

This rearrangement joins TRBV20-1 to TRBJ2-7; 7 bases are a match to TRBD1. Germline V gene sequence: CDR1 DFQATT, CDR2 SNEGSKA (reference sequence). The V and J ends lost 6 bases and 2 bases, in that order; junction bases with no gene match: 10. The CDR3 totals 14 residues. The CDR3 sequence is CSATPRGTAYEQYF. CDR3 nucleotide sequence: TGCAGTGCCACACCTAGGGGGACAGCCTACGAGCAGTACTTC.

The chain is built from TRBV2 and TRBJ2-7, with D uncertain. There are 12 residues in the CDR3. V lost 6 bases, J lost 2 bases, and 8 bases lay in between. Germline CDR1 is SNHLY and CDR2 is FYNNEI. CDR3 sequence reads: CASRAAPYEQYF. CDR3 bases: TGTGCCAGCAGGGCAGCACCCTACGAGCAGTACTTC.

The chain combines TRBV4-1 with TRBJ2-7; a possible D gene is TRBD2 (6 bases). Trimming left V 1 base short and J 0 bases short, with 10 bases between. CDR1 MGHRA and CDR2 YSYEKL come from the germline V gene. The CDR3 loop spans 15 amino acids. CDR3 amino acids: CASSQGPGVSYEQYF. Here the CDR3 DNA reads TGCGCCAGCAGCCAAGGTCCGGGGGTCTCCTACGAGCAGTACTTC.

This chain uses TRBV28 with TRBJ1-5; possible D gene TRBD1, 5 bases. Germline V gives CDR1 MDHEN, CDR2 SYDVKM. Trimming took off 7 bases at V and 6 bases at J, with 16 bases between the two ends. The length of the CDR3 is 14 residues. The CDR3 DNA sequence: TGTGCCAGCACCCGGCAACCAGGGATTCAGCCCCAGCATTTT. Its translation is CASTRQPGIQPQHF.

CDR3 in DNA: TGCAGCACTTCAACGCAGAACACTGAAGCTTTCTTT. Its translation: CSTSTQNTEAFF. This chain connects TRBV29-1 to TRBJ1-1, with no clear D. Germline lookup yields CDR1 SQVTM and CDR2 ANQGSEA. This CDR3 is 12 amino acids long. V was clipped by 8 bases and J by 1 base, with 11 bases between them.

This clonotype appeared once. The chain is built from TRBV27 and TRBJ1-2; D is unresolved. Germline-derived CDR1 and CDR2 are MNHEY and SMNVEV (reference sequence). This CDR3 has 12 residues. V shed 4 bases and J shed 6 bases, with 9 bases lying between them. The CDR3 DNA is TGTGCCAGCAGTTCCCTGAACCATGGCTACACCTTC. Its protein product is CASSSLNHGYTF.

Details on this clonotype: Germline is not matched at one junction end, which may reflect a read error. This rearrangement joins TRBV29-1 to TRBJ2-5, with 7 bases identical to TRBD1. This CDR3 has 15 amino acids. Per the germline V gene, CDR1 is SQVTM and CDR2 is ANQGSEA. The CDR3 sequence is CSVADRLRGKETRYF. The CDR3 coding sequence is TGCAGCGTTGCGGACCGCCTCAGGGGGAAAGAGACCCGGTACTTC.

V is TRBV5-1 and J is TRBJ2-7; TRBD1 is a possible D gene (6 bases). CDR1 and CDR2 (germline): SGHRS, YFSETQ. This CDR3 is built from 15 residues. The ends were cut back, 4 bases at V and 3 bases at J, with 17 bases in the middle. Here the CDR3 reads CASSKQGSPDYEQYF. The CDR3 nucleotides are TGCGCCAGCAGCAAACAGGGCAGTCCCGACTACGAGCAGTACTTC.

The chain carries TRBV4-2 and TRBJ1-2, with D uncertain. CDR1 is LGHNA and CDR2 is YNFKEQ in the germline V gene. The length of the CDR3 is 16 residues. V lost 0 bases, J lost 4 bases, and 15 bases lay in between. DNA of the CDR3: TGTGCCAGCAGCCAAGATGACCGGGCGCGGACCTATGGCTACACCTTC. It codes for CASSQDDRARTYGYTF.

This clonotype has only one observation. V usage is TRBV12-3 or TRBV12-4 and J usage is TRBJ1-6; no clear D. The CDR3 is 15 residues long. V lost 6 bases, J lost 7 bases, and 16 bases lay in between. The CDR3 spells CASSRGLIRNSPLHF. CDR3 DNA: TGTGCCAGCAGCCGTGGACTCATCCGGAATTCACCCCTCCACTTT.

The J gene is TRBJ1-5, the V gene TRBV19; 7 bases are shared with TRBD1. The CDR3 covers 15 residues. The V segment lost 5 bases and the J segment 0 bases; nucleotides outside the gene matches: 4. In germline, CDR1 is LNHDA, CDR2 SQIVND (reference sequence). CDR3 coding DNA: TGTGCCAGTAGTGACGACAGGGTTAGCAATCAGCCCCAGCATTTT. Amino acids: CASSDDRVSNQPQHF.

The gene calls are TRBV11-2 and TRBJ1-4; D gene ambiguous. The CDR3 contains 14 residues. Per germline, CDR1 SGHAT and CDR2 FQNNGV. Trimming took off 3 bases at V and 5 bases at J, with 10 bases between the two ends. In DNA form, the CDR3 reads TGTGCCAGCAGCTTTGGACTCCGCAATGAAAAACTGTTTTTT. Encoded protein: CASSFGLRNEKLFF.

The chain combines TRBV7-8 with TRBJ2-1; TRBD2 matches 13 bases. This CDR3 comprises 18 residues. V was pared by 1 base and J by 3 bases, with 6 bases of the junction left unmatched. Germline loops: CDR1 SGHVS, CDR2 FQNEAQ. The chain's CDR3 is CASSLVLAGGPSYNEQFF. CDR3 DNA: TGTGCCAGCAGCTTAGTACTAGCGGGAGGGCCTAGCTACAATGAGCAGTTCTTC.

The CDR3 reads CASSLAKHGTGDYEQYF. Here the CDR3 DNA reads TGTGCCAGCAGCTTGGCTAAGCACGGGACAGGAGACTACGAGCAGTACTTC. V gene TRBV7-6 combines with J gene TRBJ2-7; 8 nucleotides line up with TRBD1. This CDR3 comprises 17 residues. Per germline, CDR1 SGHVS and CDR2 FNYEAQ. Trimming cost V 3 bases and J 3 bases; bases outside gene matches: 13.

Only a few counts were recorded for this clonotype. Here the CDR3 reads CASSVRDRSYGYTF. The CDR3, as DNA: TGTGCCAGCAGCGTACGTGACAGGAGCTATGGCTACACCTTC. The chain links TRBV9 to TRBJ1-2; D perhaps matches TRBD1 (6 bases). The germline CDR1 and CDR2 sequences are SGDLS and YYNGEE. CDR3 size: 14 residues. Trimming pared 1 base from V and 4 bases from J, leaving 11 bases between. The full variable domain, its missing parts supplied by reference TRBV9 and TRBJ1-2, is DSGVTQTPKHLITATGQRVTLRCSPRSGDLSVYWYQQSLDQGLQFLIQYYNGEERAKGNILERFSAQQFPDLHSELNLSSLELGDSALYFCASSVRDRSYGYTFGSGTRLTVV.

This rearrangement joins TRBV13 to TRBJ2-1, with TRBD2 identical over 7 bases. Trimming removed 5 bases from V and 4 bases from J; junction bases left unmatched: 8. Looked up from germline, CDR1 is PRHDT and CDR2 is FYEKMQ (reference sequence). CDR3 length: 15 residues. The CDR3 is CASSRGRGAYNEQFF. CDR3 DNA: TGTGCCAGCAGCCGTGGGAGGGGAGCGTACAATGAGCAGTTCTTC.

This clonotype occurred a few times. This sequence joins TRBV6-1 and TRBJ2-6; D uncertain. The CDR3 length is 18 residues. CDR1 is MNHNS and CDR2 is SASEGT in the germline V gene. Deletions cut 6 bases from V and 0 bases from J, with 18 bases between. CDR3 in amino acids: CASSRFPWTGSGANVLTF. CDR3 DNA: TGTGCCAGCAGCCGTTTCCCCTGGACGGGCTCTGGGGCCAACGTCCTGACTTTC.

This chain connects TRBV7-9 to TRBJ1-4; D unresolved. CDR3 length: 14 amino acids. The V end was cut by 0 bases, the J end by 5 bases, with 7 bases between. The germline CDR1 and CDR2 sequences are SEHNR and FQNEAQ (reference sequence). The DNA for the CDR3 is TGTGCCAGCAGCTTAGCCGGAGAGAATGAAAAACTGTTTTTT. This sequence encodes CASSLAGENEKLFF. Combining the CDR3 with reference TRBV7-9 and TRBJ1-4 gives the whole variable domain DTGVSQNPRHKITKRGQNVTFRCDPISEHNRLYWYRQTLGQGPEFLTYFQNEAQLEKSRLLSDRFSAERPKGSFSTLEIQRTEQGDSAMYLCASSLAGENEKLFFGSGTQLSVL.

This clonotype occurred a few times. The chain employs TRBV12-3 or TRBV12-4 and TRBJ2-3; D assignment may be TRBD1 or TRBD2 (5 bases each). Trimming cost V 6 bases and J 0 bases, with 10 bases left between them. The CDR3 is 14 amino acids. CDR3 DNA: TGTGCCAGCAGCCGTCGGGACAGCACAGATACGCAGTATTTT. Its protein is CASSRRDSTDTQYF.

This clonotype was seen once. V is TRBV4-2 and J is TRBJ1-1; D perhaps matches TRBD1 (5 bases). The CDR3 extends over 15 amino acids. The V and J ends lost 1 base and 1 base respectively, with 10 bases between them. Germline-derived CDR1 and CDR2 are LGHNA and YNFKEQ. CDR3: CASSQAGPGNTEAFF. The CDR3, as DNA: TGTGCCAGCAGCCAAGCGGGGCCGGGGAACACTGAAGCTTTCTTT.

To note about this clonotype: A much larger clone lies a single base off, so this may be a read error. Here the CDR3 DNA reads TGTGCCAGCAGTGACTCGACTGGCGGGGCCGGGGCCAACGTCCTGACTTTC. It translates to CASSDSTGGAGANVLTF. The chain recombines TRBV6-4 with TRBJ2-6; tentative D call: TRBD2 (6 bases). CDR3 length: 17 residues. CDR1 and CDR2 from the germline V gene are MRHNA and SNTAGT. Trimming removed 0 bases from V and 4 bases from J, with 13 bases in between.

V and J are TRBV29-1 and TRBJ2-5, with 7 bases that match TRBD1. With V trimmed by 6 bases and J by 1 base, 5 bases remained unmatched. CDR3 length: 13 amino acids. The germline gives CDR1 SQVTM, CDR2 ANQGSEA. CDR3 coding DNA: TGCAGCGTGTCGGGACAGATCCAAGAGACCCAGTACTTC. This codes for CSVSGQIQETQYF.

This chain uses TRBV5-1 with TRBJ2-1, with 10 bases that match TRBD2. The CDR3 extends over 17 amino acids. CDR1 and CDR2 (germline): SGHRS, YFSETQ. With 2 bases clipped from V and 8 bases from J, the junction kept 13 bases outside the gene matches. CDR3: CASSLHQSGRAGDEQFF. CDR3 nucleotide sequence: TGCGCCAGCAGCTTACACCAAAGCGGGAGGGCCGGGGATGAGCAGTTCTTC.

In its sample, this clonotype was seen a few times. The CDR3 loop is CSVDGKGGADSYGYTF. The CDR3 DNA is TGCAGCGTTGATGGAAAGGGGGGGGCTGATTCCTATGGCTACACCTTC. The chain links TRBV29-1 to TRBJ1-2, with TRBD1 as a possible D gene (6 bases). Germline CDR1 and CDR2: SQVTM and ANQGSEA. This CDR3 has 16 residues. The germline V and J ends were trimmed by 3 bases and 4 bases, with 21 bases remaining between them.

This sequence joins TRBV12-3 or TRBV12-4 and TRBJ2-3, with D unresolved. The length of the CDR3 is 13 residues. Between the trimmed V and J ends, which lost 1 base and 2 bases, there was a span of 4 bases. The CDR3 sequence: CASSLGDTDTQYF. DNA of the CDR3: TGTGCCAGCAGTTTAGGCGACACAGATACGCAGTATTTT.

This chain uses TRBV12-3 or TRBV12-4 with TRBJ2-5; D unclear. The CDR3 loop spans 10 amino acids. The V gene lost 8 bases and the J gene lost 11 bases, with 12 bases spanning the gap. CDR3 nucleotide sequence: TGTGCCAGCGGAAGTGGTGAGCAGTACTTC. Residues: CASGSGEQYF.